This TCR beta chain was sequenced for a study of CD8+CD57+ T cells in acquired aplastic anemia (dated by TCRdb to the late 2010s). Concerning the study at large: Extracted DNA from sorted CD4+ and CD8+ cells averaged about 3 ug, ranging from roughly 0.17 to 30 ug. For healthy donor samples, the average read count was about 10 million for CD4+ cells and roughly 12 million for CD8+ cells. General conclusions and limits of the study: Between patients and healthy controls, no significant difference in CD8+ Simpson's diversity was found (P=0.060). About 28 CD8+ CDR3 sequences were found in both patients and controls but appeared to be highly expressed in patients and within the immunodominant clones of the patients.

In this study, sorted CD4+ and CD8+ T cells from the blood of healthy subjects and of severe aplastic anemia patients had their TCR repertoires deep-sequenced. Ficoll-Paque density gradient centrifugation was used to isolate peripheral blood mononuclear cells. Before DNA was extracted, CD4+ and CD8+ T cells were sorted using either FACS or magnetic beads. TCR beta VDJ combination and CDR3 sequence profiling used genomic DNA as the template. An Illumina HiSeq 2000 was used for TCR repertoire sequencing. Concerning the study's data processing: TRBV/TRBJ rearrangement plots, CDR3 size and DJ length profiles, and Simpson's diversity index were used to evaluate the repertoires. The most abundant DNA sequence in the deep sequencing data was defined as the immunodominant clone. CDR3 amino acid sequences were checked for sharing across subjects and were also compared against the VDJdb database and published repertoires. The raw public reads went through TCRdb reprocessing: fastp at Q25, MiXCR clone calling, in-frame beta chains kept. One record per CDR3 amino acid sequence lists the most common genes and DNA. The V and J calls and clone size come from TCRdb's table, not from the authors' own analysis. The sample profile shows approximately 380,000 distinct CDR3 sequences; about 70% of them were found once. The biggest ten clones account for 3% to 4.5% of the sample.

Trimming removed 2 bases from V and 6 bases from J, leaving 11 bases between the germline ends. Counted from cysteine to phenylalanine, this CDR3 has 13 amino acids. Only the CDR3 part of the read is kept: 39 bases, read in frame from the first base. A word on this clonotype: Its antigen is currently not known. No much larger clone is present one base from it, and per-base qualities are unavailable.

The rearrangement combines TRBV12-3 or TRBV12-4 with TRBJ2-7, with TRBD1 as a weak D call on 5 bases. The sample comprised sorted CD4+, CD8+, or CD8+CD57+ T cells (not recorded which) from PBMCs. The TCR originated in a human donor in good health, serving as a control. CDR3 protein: CASSLSPGFEQYF. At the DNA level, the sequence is TGTGCCAGCAGTTTATCCCCAGGGTTCGAGCAGTACTTC.